The clone carrying this T cell receptor (beta chain) was seen only once. This sample is drawn from a study of cytomegalovirus exposure and HLA in healthy donors. The method was immunoSEQ multiplex PCR; TCRdb's version includes in-frame clones alone and lacks a portion of them. The repertoire has about 120,000 clones, 85% of them found once; the top ten carry about 2%. The V end lost 5 bases, the J end lost 4 bases, and 11 bases lay between the germline ends. The CDR3 has 13 amino acids. Germline CDR1 is SGHAT and CDR2 is FQNNGV. The sequencing input was PBMCs. V is TRBV11-2 and J is TRBJ1-1, with D possibly being TRBD1 (5 bases). This TCR was sampled from a woman aged 25 to 39 in good health and CMV-seronegative. DNA of the CDR3: TGTGCCAGCAGCCGCAGGGAGGGCACTGAAGCTTTCTTT. Encoded protein: CASSRREGTEAFF.